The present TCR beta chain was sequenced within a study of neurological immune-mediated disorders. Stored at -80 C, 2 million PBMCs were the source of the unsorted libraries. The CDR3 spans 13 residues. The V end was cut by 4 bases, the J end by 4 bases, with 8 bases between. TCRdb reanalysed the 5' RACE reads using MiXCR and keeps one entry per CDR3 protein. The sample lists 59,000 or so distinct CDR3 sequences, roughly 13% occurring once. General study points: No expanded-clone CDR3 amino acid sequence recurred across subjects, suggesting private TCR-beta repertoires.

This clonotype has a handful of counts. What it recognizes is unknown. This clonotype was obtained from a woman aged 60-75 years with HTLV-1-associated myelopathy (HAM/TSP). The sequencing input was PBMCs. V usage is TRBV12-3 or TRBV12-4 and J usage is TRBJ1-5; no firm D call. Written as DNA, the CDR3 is TGTGCCAGCAGTTCCTCCTCTAATCAGCCCCAGCATTTT. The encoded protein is CASSSSSNQPQHF.